This TCR beta chain was sequenced for a study of cytomegalovirus exposure and HLA in healthy donors. The CDR3 has 12 residues. Trimming removed 7 bases from V and 3 bases from J, with 10 bases in between. Germline CDR1 is MNHNS and CDR2 is SASEGT. This clone has just a few counts. Researchers ran the PCR with 60 Vbeta and 13 Jbeta primers. The assay was immunoSEQ multiplex PCR, and TCRdb's table has in-frame clones only and misses some. In the table there are 150,000 to 200,000 clones, over 65% of which are singletons. The clonotype comes from a woman in her twenties or thirties in good health and CMV-seropositive. The V and J genes are TRBV6-1 and TRBJ2-7, with a weak D call TRBD1 (5 bases). The source material was PBMCs. The chain's CDR3 is CASNPTVYEQYF. The CDR3, as DNA: TGTGCCAGCAACCCGACAGTCTACGAGCAGTACTTC.